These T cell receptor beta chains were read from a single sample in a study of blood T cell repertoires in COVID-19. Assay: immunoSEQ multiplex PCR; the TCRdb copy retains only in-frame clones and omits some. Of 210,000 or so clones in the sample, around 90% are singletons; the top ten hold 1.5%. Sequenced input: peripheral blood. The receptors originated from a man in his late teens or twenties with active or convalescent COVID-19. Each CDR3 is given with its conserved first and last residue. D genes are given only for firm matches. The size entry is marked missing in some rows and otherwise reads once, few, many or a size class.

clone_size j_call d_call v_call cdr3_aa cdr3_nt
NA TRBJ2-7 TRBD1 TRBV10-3 CAITSGTANSYEQYF TGTGCCATCACCTCCGGGACAGCCAACTCCTACGAGCAGTACTTC
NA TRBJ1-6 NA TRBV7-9 CASSLPGTTDSYNSPLHF TGTGCCAGCAGCTTACCGGGCACGACAGACTCCTATAATTCACCCCTCCACTTT
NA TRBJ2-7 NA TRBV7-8 CASSLDTRQTEYF TGTGCCAGCAGCTTGGACACCCGCCAAACTGAGTACTTC
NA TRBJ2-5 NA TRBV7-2 CASSLAIVLERTQYF TGTGCCAGCAGCTTAGCGATCGTTTTGGAGCGTACCCAGTACTTC
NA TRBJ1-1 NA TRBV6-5 CATAGAAEAFF TGTGCCACGGCGGGGGCGGCTGAAGCTTTCTTT
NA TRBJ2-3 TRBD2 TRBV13 CASSYGLASVRADTQYF TGTGCCAGCAGTTACGGACTAGCGAGCGTTCGCGCAGATACGCAGTATTTT
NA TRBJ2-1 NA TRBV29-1 CSIAASYNEQFF TGCAGCATAGCGGCCTCCTACAATGAGCAGTTCTTC
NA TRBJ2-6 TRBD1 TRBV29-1 CSVERYPHRGTLTGANVLTF TGCAGCGTTGAACGCTATCCCCACAGGGGCACTTTAACTGGGGCCAACGTCCTGACTTTC
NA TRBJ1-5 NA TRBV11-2 CASSLGRGNQPQHF TGTGCCAGCAGCTTGGGCAGGGGCAATCAGCCCCAGCATTTT
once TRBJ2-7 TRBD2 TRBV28 CASSRLGLADSYEQYF TGTGCCAGCAGCAGACTTGGACTAGCGGACTCCTACGAGCAGTACTTC
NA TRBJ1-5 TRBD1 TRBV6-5 CASSPDRGGNQPQHF TGTGCCAGCAGCCCCGACAGGGGTGGTAATCAGCCCCAGCATTTT
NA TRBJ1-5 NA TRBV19 CASSRQAYSNQPQHF TGTGCCAGTAGTAGACAGGCTTATAGCAATCAGCCCCAGCATTTT
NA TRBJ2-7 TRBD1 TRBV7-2 CASSLAKGGFEQYF TGTGCCAGCAGCTTAGCTAAAGGGGGCTTTGAGCAGTACTTC
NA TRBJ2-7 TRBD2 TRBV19 CASKTLAGGPYEQYF TGTGCCAGTAAAACTCTAGCGGGAGGCCCCTACGAGCAGTACTTC
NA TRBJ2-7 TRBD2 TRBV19 CASSPASGSYEQYF TGTGCCAGTAGTCCGGCTAGCGGGAGTTATGAGCAGTACTTC
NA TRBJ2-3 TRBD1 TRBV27 CASSLGQTSTDTQYF TGTGCCAGCAGTTTGGGACAGACCAGTACAGATACGCAGTATTTT
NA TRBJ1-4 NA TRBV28 CASSLEGSKKLFF TGTGCCAGCAGTTTGGAGGGTTCTAAAAAACTGTTTTTT
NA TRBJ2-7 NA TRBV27 CASRLTYYEQYF TGTGCCAGCAGACTGACTTACTACGAGCAGTACTTC
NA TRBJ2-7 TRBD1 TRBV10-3 CAISNPGQAYEQYF TGTGCCATAAGCAACCCGGGACAGGCCTACGAGCAGTACTTC
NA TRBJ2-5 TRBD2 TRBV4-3 CASSQESGRPSGTQYF TGCGCCAGCAGCCAAGAAAGCGGGAGGCCCTCGGGGACCCAGTACTTC
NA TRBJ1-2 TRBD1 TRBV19 CASSLGTGGAWGVDYGYTF TGTGCCAGTAGCCTCGGGACAGGGGGCGCTTGGGGAGTCGACTATGGCTACACCTTC
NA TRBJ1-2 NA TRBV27 CASSSNPAGFYGYTF TGTGCCAGCAGTTCCAACCCCGCAGGGTTCTATGGCTACACCTTC
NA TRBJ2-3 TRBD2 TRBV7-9 CASSPSGTSVDTQYF TGTGCCAGCAGCCCCAGTGGGACTAGCGTTGATACGCAGTATTTT
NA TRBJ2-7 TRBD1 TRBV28 CASSSDRGLDEQYF TGTGCCAGCAGCTCCGACAGGGGGTTGGACGAGCAGTACTTC
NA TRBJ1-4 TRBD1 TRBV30 CACSEPTGDEKLFF TGTGCCTGTTCCGAACCGACAGGGGATGAAAAACTGTTTTTT
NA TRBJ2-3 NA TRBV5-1 CASSSGFTDTQYF TGCGCCAGCAGCTCCGGGTTCACAGATACGCAGTATTTT
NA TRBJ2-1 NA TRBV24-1 CATSDPTANSYNEQFF TGTGCCACCAGTGACCCGACTGCGAACTCCTACAATGAGCAGTTCTTC
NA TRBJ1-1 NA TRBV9 CASSVGGTEAFF TGTGCCAGCAGCGTCGGGGGGACTGAAGCTTTCTTT
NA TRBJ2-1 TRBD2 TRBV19 CASGAGAPNEQFF TGTGCCAGTGGAGCGGGAGCGCCAAATGAGCAGTTCTTC
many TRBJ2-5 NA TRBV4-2 CASSRSGPETQYF TGTGCCAGCAGCCGTAGCGGACCAGAGACCCAGTACTTC
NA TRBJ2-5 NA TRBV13 CASSLDRQHQETQYF TGTGCCAGCAGCTTAGACAGGCAACACCAAGAGACCCAGTACTTC
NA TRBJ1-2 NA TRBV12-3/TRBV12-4 CASSQLDRGYTF TGTGCCAGCAGCCAGCTAGATCGTGGCTACACCTTC
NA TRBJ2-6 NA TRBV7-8 CASSLGAPGANVLTF TGTGCCAGCAGCTTAGGGGCCCCTGGGGCCAACGTCCTGACTTTC
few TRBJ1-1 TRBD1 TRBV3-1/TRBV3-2 CASSLQGIDTEAFF TGTGCCAGCAGCCTACAGGGGATTGACACTGAAGCTTTCTTT
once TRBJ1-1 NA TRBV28 CASSSYMNTEAFF TGTGCCAGCAGTTCTTATATGAACACTGAAGCTTTCTTT
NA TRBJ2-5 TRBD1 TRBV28 CASSNLGRTGHRYQETQYF TGTGCCAGCTCCAACCTAGGGCGGACAGGACATAGGTACCAAGAGACCCAGTACTTC
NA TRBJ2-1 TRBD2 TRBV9 CASSVMTSGSVGEQFF TGTGCCAGCAGCGTGATGACTAGCGGGAGTGTGGGTGAGCAGTTCTTC
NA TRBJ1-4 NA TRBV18 CASSPAQINEKLFF TGTGCCAGCTCACCCGCACAGATTAATGAAAAACTGTTTTTT
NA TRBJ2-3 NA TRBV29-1 CSVEDLGVVTQYF TGCAGCGTTGAAGATTTAGGGGTCGTTACGCAGTATTTT
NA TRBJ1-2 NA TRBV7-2 CASSLDPGITHYGYTF TGTGCCAGCAGCTTAGATCCGGGGATCACCCACTATGGCTACACCTTC
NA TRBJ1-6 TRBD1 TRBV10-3 CAISEIPGQGGVIGNSPLHF TGTGCCATCAGTGAAATTCCGGGACAGGGAGGGGTGATTGGGAATTCACCCCTCCACTTT
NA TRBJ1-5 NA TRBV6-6 CASSYVAGSNQPQHF TGTGCCAGCAGTTACGTAGCGGGGTCCAATCAGCCCCAGCATTTT
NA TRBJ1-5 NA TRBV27 CASSPWEGPGGQPQHF TGTGCCAGCAGTCCTTGGGAGGGCCCGGGGGGTCAGCCCCAGCATTTT
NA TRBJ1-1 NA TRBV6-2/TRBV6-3 CASSRTGGGPEAFF TGTGCCAGCAGTCGGACCGGGGGTGGCCCTGAAGCTTTCTTT
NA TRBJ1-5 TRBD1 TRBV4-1 CASSRVQGQANQPQHF TGCGCCAGCAGCCGCGTCCAGGGACAGGCTAATCAGCCCCAGCATTTT
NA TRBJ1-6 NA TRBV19 CASSMGRQDNSPLHF TGTGCCAGTAGTATGGGTCGACAGGATAATTCACCCCTCCACTTT
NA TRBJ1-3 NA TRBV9 CASSVEINSNSGNTIYF TGTGCCAGCAGCGTTGAGATAAACAGCAACTCTGGAAACACCATATATTTT